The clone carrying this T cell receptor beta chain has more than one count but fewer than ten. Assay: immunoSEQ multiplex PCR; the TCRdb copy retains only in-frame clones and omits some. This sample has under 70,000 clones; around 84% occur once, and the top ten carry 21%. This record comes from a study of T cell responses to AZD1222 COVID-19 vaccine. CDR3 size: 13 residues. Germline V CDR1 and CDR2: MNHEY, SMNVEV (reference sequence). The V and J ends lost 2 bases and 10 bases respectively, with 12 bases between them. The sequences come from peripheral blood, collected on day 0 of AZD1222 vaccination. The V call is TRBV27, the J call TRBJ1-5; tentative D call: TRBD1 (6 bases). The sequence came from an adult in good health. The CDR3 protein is CASSLGAGEPQHF. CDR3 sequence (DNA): TGTGCCAGCAGTTTAGGAGCAGGGGAACCCCAGCATTTT.